This passage covers 16 T cell receptor beta chains from one sample sequenced in a study of T-cell memory formation after mild COVID-19. TCRdb passed the 5' RACE reads through MiXCR, listing each CDR3 protein once. The sample lists 190,000 or so distinct CDR3 sequences; under 12% were seen once. Sequenced: PBMCs or a T cell subset sorted from them (not recorded which). The receptors derive from a young man who had mild COVID-19 (a few samples of this study predate the infection). Cell type and time point are not known.

In this sample, this clonotype turned up a few times. This chain uses TRBV7-6 with TRBJ2-5; D possibly corresponds to TRBD2 (7 bases). The germline V gene encodes CDR1 SGHVS and CDR2 FNYEAQ. V gave up 1 base and J gave up 1 base, with 13 bases separating them. CDR3 length equals 16 residues. CDR3 in amino acids: CASSLDFGGLQETQYF. In nucleotides, the CDR3 is TGTGCCAGCAGCTTAGACTTCGGGGGGCTCCAAGAGACCCAGTACTTC.

This rearrangement joins TRBV7-8 to TRBJ1-4; TRBD1 agrees at 8 bases. In germline, CDR1 is SGHVS, CDR2 FQNEAQ. This CDR3 is built from 15 residues. Trimming cost V 5 bases and J 8 bases; bases outside gene matches: 10. The CDR3 protein is CASSPRQGSSEKLFF. CDR3 sequence (DNA): TGTGCCAGCAGCCCACGACAGGGGTCGAGCGAAAAACTGTTTTTT.

The rearrangement links TRBV7-2 to TRBJ2-3; 14 bases fit TRBD2. Germline-derived CDR1 and CDR2 are SGHTA and FQGNSA. J was trimmed by 5 bases and V by 5 bases; bases with no gene match: 6. The length of the CDR3 is 16 residues. The chain's CDR3 is CASSPGTSGGGDTQYF. In DNA form, the CDR3 reads TGTGCCAGCAGCCCCGGGACTAGCGGGGGAGGAGATACGCAGTATTTT.

This clonotype was detected only a few times. This sequence joins TRBV12-3 or TRBV12-4 and TRBJ1-2; possible D gene TRBD1, 5 bases. The V end was cut by 0 bases, the J end by 2 bases, with 7 bases between. The CDR3 consists of 14 residues. CDR3 residues: CASSLAGANYGYTF. The CDR3 bases are TGTGCCAGCAGTTTAGCCGGGGCGAACTATGGCTACACCTTC.

This clonotype has only a few counts. The chain links TRBV21-1 to TRBJ1-2. TRBV21-1 is marked as a pseudogene. This CDR3 contains 15 residues. CDR3 sequence reads: CASIIEHSWDYGYTF. CDR3 nucleotide sequence: TGTGCCAGCATAATCGAACATTCCTGGGACTATGGCTACACCTTC.

This clonotype has just a few counts. The CDR3 DNA reads as TGTGCCAGCAGCGCCGGGACAAGCTCCTACGAGCAGTACTTC. Translated: CASSAGTSSYEQYF. This rearrangement joins TRBV9 to TRBJ2-7; the D gene is possibly TRBD1 (6 bases). The germline V and J ends were trimmed by 3 bases and 0 bases, with 10 bases remaining between them. Germline assignment: CDR1 SGDLS and CDR2 YYNGEE. This CDR3 is 14 amino acids long.

At least ten counts were recorded for this clonotype. The V gene is TRBV4-3, the J gene TRBJ1-4; TRBD1 might be the D (5 bases). V lost 4 bases and J lost 0, with 9 bases in between. Germline V CDR1 and CDR2: LGHNA, YSLEER. The CDR3 length is 15 residues. The CDR3, as DNA: TGCGCCAGCAGCCCCCTCAGGGCAACTAATGAAAAACTGTTTTTT. Protein product: CASSPLRATNEKLFF.

V is TRBV20-1 and J is TRBJ2-2; TRBD1 matches 9 bases. Trimming at V came to 3 bases and at J to 11 bases, leaving 10 bases not matched to a gene. The CDR3 consists of 14 residues. Germline V gene data show CDR1 as DFQATT and CDR2 as SNEGSKA (reference sequence). The CDR3 sequence: CSASSVQGAGELFF. CDR3 DNA sequence: TGCAGTGCTAGCTCAGTACAGGGGGCTGGTGAGCTGTTTTTT.

This clonotype was seen only a few times. The chain employs TRBV6-2 or TRBV6-3 and TRBJ2-2, with D hard to call. This CDR3 region has 14 residues. Germline V gene data show CDR1 as MNHEY and CDR2 as SVGEGT. With 4 bases removed from V and 3 bases from J, the gap between germline ends came to 9 bases. CDR3 in DNA: TGTGCCAGCAGTTCGGCCATCTACACCGGGGAGCTGTTTTTT. Its translation: CASSSAIYTGELFF.

This clonotype has more than one count but fewer than ten. The chain links TRBV11-3 to TRBJ2-1; 11 bases are a match to TRBD2. Trimming removed 3 bases from V and 6 bases from J; junction bases left unmatched: 7. Germline CDR1 reads SGHNT; CDR2 reads YENEEA. The CDR3 runs to 16 residues. CDR3 sequence: CASSFMLAGGPNEQFF. The CDR3 DNA reads TGTGCCAGCAGCTTTATGCTAGCGGGGGGCCCCAATGAGCAGTTCTTC.

A few counts support this clonotype. V usage is TRBV5-1 and J usage is TRBJ2-7; 12 nucleotides match TRBD2. Germline CDR1 and CDR2: SGHRS and YFSETQ. This CDR3 is built from 16 residues. V was pared by 3 bases and J by 6 bases, with 10 bases of the junction left unmatched. The CDR3 bases are TGCGCCAGCAGCTCGGGTGCTAGCGGGGGGGCCGTCGAGCAGTACTTC. Residues: CASSSGASGGAVEQYF.

This chain connects TRBV7-2 to TRBJ2-1; D tentatively fits TRBD1 or TRBD2 (5 bases each). This CDR3 has 15 amino acids. Germline V gene lookup returns CDR1 SGHTA and CDR2 FQGNSA. Between the trimmed V and J ends, which lost 1 base and 12 bases, there was a span of 19 bases. The CDR3 region is CASSLVFGAQGVQFF. The CDR3 bases are TGTGCCAGCAGCTTAGTGTTTGGCGCCCAGGGAGTGCAGTTCTTC.

This clonotype was counted only a few times. This chain connects TRBV19 to TRBJ1-2, with a tentative D call TRBD1 (6 bases). The length of the CDR3 is 13 residues. Looked up from germline, CDR1 is LNHDA and CDR2 is SQIVND (reference sequence). V lost 6 bases and J 5 bases, leaving 13 bases between the germline ends. The CDR3 bases are TGTGCCAGTAGCCGGGGGCTGGGGTATGGCTACACCTTC. Residues: CASSRGLGYGYTF.

The rearrangement links TRBV5-8 to TRBJ2-6, with no clear D. The CDR3 runs to 14 residues. V was clipped by 7 bases and J by 2 bases, with 10 bases between them. Per germline, CDR1 SGHTS and CDR2 YDEGEE. CDR3 DNA: TGTGCCAGCTTGCCCCTAGCTGGGGCCAACGTCCTGACTTTC. It encodes CASLPLAGANVLTF.

J is TRBJ2-2 and V is TRBV4-1, with a weak D call TRBD2 (6 bases). This CDR3 comprises 14 residues. Trimming took off 5 bases at V and 6 bases at J, with 13 bases between the two ends. CDR1 is MGHRA and CDR2 is YSYEKL in the germline V gene. The CDR3 nucleotides are TGCGCCAGCAGCACCCTACCGGGGGCCGGGGAGCTGTTTTTT. The encoded protein is CASSTLPGAGELFF.

This clonotype has a single count. This rearrangement joins TRBV18 to TRBJ2-6; D uncertain. CDR3 length: 15 residues. The V end was cut by 1 base, the J end by 2 bases, with 6 bases between. The germline V gene encodes CDR1 KGHSH and CDR2 LQKENI. CDR3 nucleotide sequence: TGTGCCAGCTCACCACGTGATGCTGGGGCCAACGTCCTGACTTTC. This encodes CASSPRDAGANVLTF.